A selection of T cell receptor beta chains follows, all from one sample in a study of T cell repertoires in cytomegalovirus infection. TCRdb itself ran the reads through MiXCR, one entry per CDR3 protein. The profile shows about 890,000 distinct CDR3 sequences, approximately 31% of them singletons. These receptors have no known antigen. Sample: cultured CD8+ T cells from PBMCs, taken from culture after CMV antigen stimulation. The source is a human donor in good health (CMV status not recorded). Some clones in this sample may be carry-over from other donors' samples. CDR3s include the opening cysteine and the closing phenylalanine or tryptophan. A D gene is named only where the DNA matches it firmly. Some rows mark clone size as missing; the rest say once, few, many or name a class of expanded clone.

TGTGCCAGTAGTATCACAGGAGGGCGGCAAGAGACCCAGTACTTC	CASSITGGRQETQYF	-	TRBV19	TRBJ2-5	-
TGTGCCAGCAGCGCCGTCGGTGAACCCTATGGCTACACCTTC	CASSAVGEPYGYTF	-	TRBV9	TRBJ1-2	few
TGCGCCAGCAGCCAAGTAGCCTTAAGCTCCTACAATGAGCAGTTCTTC	CASSQVALSSYNEQFF	-	TRBV4-1	TRBJ2-1	many
TGTGCCAGTAGTATTTGGCGGGGGGGCCTCACAGATACGCAGTATTTT	CASSIWRGGLTDTQYF	TRBD2	TRBV19	TRBJ2-3	few
TGCGCCAGCAGTGAAGAGGGGGCGGAAACAGATACGCAGTATTTT	CASSEEGAETDTQYF	TRBD1	TRBV10-2	TRBJ2-3	-
TGTGCCAGCAGCTGGGCAGCGGGGGGATACAATGAGCAGTTCTTC	CASSWAAGGYNEQFF	TRBD2	TRBV7-8	TRBJ2-1	-
TGCGCCAGCAGCCAAGATTCCCAGGCCATGGTGGGGAACACTGAAGCTTTCTTT	CASSQDSQAMVGNTEAFF	-	TRBV4-3	TRBJ1-1	-
TGTGCCAGCAGTCTCTCGACAGGGTTAGGCTACAATGAGCAGTTCTTC	CASSLSTGLGYNEQFF	TRBD1	TRBV6-1	TRBJ2-1	few
TGTGCCAGTACCCTATGGGCAGGGGATCTCTCTGGAAACACCATATATTTT	CASTLWAGDLSGNTIYF	-	TRBV19	TRBJ1-3	-
TGTGCCAGTAGTACGGGGGTAAGCGAGCAGTACTTC	CASSTGVSEQYF	-	TRBV19	TRBJ2-7	many
TGTGCCAGCAGGCCCACGGGACAGGGGAACGGTCAGCCCCAGCATTTT	CASRPTGQGNGQPQHF	TRBD1	TRBV2	TRBJ1-5	-
TGTGCCAGCAGCTCTAACAGGGATTTGAACACTGAAGCTTTCTTT	CASSSNRDLNTEAFF	-	TRBV7-9	TRBJ1-1	-
TGTGCCAGCAGCGCAAGTCAGGGAAGTGGGGTCGATACGCAGTATTTT	CASSASQGSGVDTQYF	-	TRBV7-9	TRBJ2-3	-
TGCGCCAGCAGCCAAGTTGGGGAGGGGAGCAATCAGCCCCAGCATTTT	CASSQVGEGSNQPQHF	-	TRBV4-1	TRBJ1-5	-
TGTGCCAGCAGCCTCGGACATTCTAATCAGCCCCAGCATTTT	CASSLGHSNQPQHF	-	TRBV7-9	TRBJ1-5	few
TGTGCCAGCAGCTTATTTTGGACGTCCGGGGAGCTGTTTTTT	CASSLFWTSGELFF	-	TRBV7-2	TRBJ2-2	-
TGTGCCAGCAGCTTATGGGGGGCGCCCACTGAAGCTTTCTTT	CASSLWGAPTEAFF	-	TRBV5-4	TRBJ1-1	few
TGTGCCAGCACCTCTGAGGGCGAAACTGAAGCTTTCTTT	CASTSEGETEAFF	-	TRBV28	TRBJ1-1	few
TGTGTCAGCAGCTTAACGGCCCGGCAGTTCTTC	CVSSLTARQFF	-	TRBV7-6	TRBJ2-1	once
TGTGCCAGCTCATCCACGACGTTCGGGGGGCACATCCAAGAGACCCAGTACTTC	CASSSTTFGGHIQETQYF	-	TRBV18	TRBJ2-5	-
TGCAGTGCTAGTTGGGGGGGCAACACTGAAGCTTTCTTT	CSASWGGNTEAFF	-	TRBV20-1	TRBJ1-1	-
TGTGCCAGCAGCCCAAGCCCCAGAAATGAAAAACTGTTTTTT	CASSPSPRNEKLFF	-	TRBV25-1	TRBJ1-4	few
TGTGCCAGCAGTCTAGGACAGGGACTCCTCAATGAGCAGTTCTTC	CASSLGQGLLNEQFF	TRBD1	TRBV7-2	TRBJ2-1	many
TGTGCCAGCAGTGAAGCTCCCTCATTTTTTAGCTCCTACGAGCAGTACTTC	CASSEAPSFFSSYEQYF	-	TRBV6-1	TRBJ2-7	few
TGTGCCAGCGGGCACCTGGGCACTGAAGCTTTCTTT	CASGHLGTEAFF	-	TRBV6-6	TRBJ1-1	once
TGCGCCAGCAGCCCGGACAGGAATGAAAAACTGTTTTTT	CASSPDRNEKLFF	TRBD1	TRBV5-1	TRBJ1-4	-
TGTGCCAGCAGCTTATACTACAGGGCGGCGAACACTGAAGCTTTCTTT	CASSLYYRAANTEAFF	-	TRBV5-4	TRBJ1-1	-
TGCAGTGCTAGAGGGGAAGGCGCTAACTATGGCTACACCTTC	CSARGEGANYGYTF	-	TRBV20-1	TRBJ1-2	-
TGCGCCAGCAGCTTGGCCGAGGTGGCGGACAATGAGCAGTTCTTC	CASSLAEVADNEQFF	-	TRBV5-1	TRBJ2-1	-
TGTGCCAGCAGCCCCACCCTCATCGGGACGGGTTATGGCTACACCTTC	CASSPTLIGTGYGYTF	-	TRBV7-9	TRBJ1-2	few
TGTGCCAGCAGATCCCCCCTGACTGCGGCGGGGCAGACAGATACGCACTATTTT	CASRSPLTAAGQTDTHYF	-	TRBV12-3/TRBV12-4	TRBJ2-3	-
TGTGCCAGCAGTTACGGACAGGGAAAGGACATTCAGTACTTC	CASSYGQGKDIQYF	TRBD1	TRBV6-5	TRBJ2-4	-
TGCGCCAGCAGCTTGGTCCTTAGCGGGGGGGAGAATGAGCAGTTCTTC	CASSLVLSGGENEQFF	TRBD2	TRBV5-1	TRBJ2-1	-
TGTGCCAGCAGCCCAGGGTCCGCCGGGGAGCTGTTTTTT	CASSPGSAGELFF	-	TRBV7-6	TRBJ2-2	-
TGTGCCAGCAGTGAAGACACTTTTAAAGGAGAAGCTTTCTTT	CASSEDTFKGEAFF	-	TRBV12-3/TRBV12-4	TRBJ1-1	-
TGTGCCAGCAGTTACGGGTGGGCCAGGGACAATGAGCAGTTCTTC	CASSYGWARDNEQFF	-	TRBV6-6	TRBJ2-1	few
TGTGCCAGCAACCAGGGGATCTATGGCTACACCTTC	CASNQGIYGYTF	-	TRBV2	TRBJ1-2	few
TGTGCCAGCAGCCCCGGGACAGGGGTATTTGGCAATCAGCCCCAGCATTTT	CASSPGTGVFGNQPQHF	TRBD1	TRBV27	TRBJ1-5	few
TGTGCCAGCAGTTCATCAGGGGACGGAAACACCATATATTTT	CASSSSGDGNTIYF	-	TRBV6-2/TRBV6-3	TRBJ1-3	-
TGCGCCAGCAGCCAAGACCTTTTACGGCCCTTAATCTATGGCTACACCTTC	CASSQDLLRPLIYGYTF	-	TRBV4-3	TRBJ1-2	once
TGTGCCAGCAGTCTGATCAGGACTGAAGCTTTCTTT	CASSLIRTEAFF	-	TRBV12-3/TRBV12-4	TRBJ1-1	many
TGTGCCAGCAGCCCCGTGGGACAGATCATGAACACTGAAGCTTTCTTT	CASSPVGQIMNTEAFF	TRBD1	TRBV7-6	TRBJ1-1	-
TGTGCCAGCAGTTTAGGAGGGGGCGCTTCACCCCTCCACTTT	CASSLGGGASPLHF	TRBD1	TRBV27	TRBJ1-6	-
TGTGCCAGCAGAACCGGGACCTACTACGAGCAGTACTTC	CASRTGTYYEQYF	-	TRBV7-9	TRBJ2-7	many
TGTGCCAGCTCACGAGGGGGGATAAATGAGCAGTTCTTC	CASSRGGINEQFF	-	TRBV27	TRBJ2-1	-
TGTGCCAGCAGATCCACAGGGAGGAGTCAGCCCCAGCATTTT	CASRSTGRSQPQHF	-	TRBV6-1	TRBJ1-5	-
TGTGCCAGCAGCTTGAGGGCCTTAGACATTCAGTACTTC	CASSLRALDIQYF	-	TRBV7-6	TRBJ2-4	-
TGTGCCATCAGTGTGTACCGGGACAGGGTAAACACTGAAGCTTTCTTT	CAISVYRDRVNTEAFF	TRBD1	TRBV10-3	TRBJ1-1	-
TGTGCCAGCAGCATCGACACCTGGGAGCAGTACTTC	CASSIDTWEQYF	-	TRBV5-6	TRBJ2-7	-
TGTGCCAGTCGCTGGGCGGGGGACACCGGGGAGCTGTTTTTT	CASRWAGDTGELFF	TRBD2	TRBV19	TRBJ2-2	-
TGCGCCAGCAGCCAAGCTAGCAGCTACAGGGAGACCCAGTACTTC	CASSQASSYRETQYF	-	TRBV4-1	TRBJ2-5	few
TGTGCCAGCGGATCAGGTCCCTCCTACGAGCAGTACTTC	CASGSGPSYEQYF	-	TRBV27	TRBJ2-7	-
TGTGCCAGCAGGCCTCCCGAGTGGACCTATAATTCACCCCTCCACTTT	CASRPPEWTYNSPLHF	-	TRBV7-2	TRBJ1-6	many
TGTGCCAGCAGCTCCCGAGGAACCCAAGAGACCCAGTACTTC	CASSSRGTQETQYF	-	TRBV7-9	TRBJ2-5	few
TGTGCCAGCGTGTCACAGGGTCCGGCAGATACGCAGTATTTT	CASVSQGPADTQYF	-	TRBV2	TRBJ2-3	-